Shown below are 11 T cell receptor beta chains from a single sample sequenced in a study of blood T cells in healthy people across ages (dated by TCRdb to 2014 to 2015). The receptor library was made with 5' RACE. Data came from an Illumina HiSeq 2500. A second PCR of 7 to 11 cycles was run with a J-beta primer mix and a sample-barcoded 5' primer. TCRdb trimmed public reads at Q25 via fastp, called clones via MiXCR and kept in-frame beta chains. For every CDR3 protein sequence, its rows merge into one entry that carries the most common genes and DNA. For this sample the table gives 1.5 million to 2 million distinct CDR3 sequences, of which about 30% were detected only once. The ten largest clonotypes hold 7% to 9% of the sample. The sample comprised blood. These receptor sequences come from a woman in her twenties or thirties in good health.

J is TRBJ2-1 and V is TRBV5-6; TRBD1 aligns across 11 bases. Germline V gene lookup returns CDR1 SGHDT and CDR2 YYEEEE. There are 15 residues in the CDR3. V dropped 7 bases and J dropped 6; count of bases not matched to a gene: 9. The CDR3 sequence: CASGPTGTGGNEQFF. The CDR3 nucleotides read TGTGCCAGCGGACCCACCGGGACAGGGGGCAATGAGCAGTTCTTC.

This chain uses TRBV25-1 with TRBJ2-5; 7 bases agree with TRBD1. Germline V gene data show CDR1 as MGHDK and CDR2 as SYGVNS. The J segment lost 5 bases and the V segment lost 7 bases, leaving 10 bases of the junction unmatched. This CDR3 contains 14 residues. For the CDR3, the DNA is TGTGCCAGCACTCAAGGGGGCCGGTGGGAGACCCAGTACTTC. Its protein product is CASTQGGRWETQYF.

This clonotype was observed a few times. The chain carries TRBV20-1 and TRBJ1-2; D unclear. Deletions cut 5 bases from V and 8 bases from J, with 18 bases between. The V gene's germline CDR1 is DFQATT and CDR2 SNEGSKA (reference sequence). The CDR3 totals 13 residues. This CDR3 is CSAGQTGLGGYTF. The CDR3 DNA is TGCAGTGCTGGCCAGACGGGCCTGGGGGGCTACACCTTC.

The V call is TRBV10-3, the J call TRBJ2-5; 8 nucleotides align to TRBD2. The V segment lost 10 bases and the J segment 4 bases; nucleotides outside the gene matches: 11. Per germline, CDR1 ENHRY and CDR2 SYGVKD. This CDR3 has 14 residues. Written as DNA, the CDR3 is TGTGCCACCTCGGAAGCGGGAGAGGGAGAGACCCAGTACTTC. Translated: CATSEAGEGETQYF.

The chain employs TRBV27 and TRBJ1-5; a weak D match, TRBD1 (5 bases). Germline V CDR1 and CDR2: MNHEY, SMNVEV (reference sequence). V dropped 3 bases and J dropped 4 bases, with 16 bases sitting between them. The CDR3 extends over 16 amino acids. CDR3: CASSFLGTVINQPQHF. DNA of the CDR3: TGTGCCAGCAGTTTCCTCGGGACGGTAATTAATCAGCCCCAGCATTTT.

The sample holds a few counts of this clonotype. This chain connects TRBV7-6 to TRBJ1-6; 10 positions match TRBD1. V shed 5 bases and J 7 bases; nucleotides not matched to a gene: 17. Germline V CDR1 and CDR2: SGHVS, FNYEAQ. The CDR3 totals 19 residues. For the CDR3, the DNA is TGTGCCAGCAGCCCGTCCGGGACAGGGGCCCGCGACAGGAATTCACCCCTCCACTTT. Translation gives CASSPSGTGARDRNSPLHF.

This clonotype occurred a few times. The chain has TRBV7-9 and TRBJ2-5, with 9 bases that match TRBD2. The CDR3 totals 16 residues. Germline CDR1 and CDR2: SEHNR and FQNEAQ (reference sequence). With V trimmed by 3 bases and J by 4 bases, 9 bases remained unmatched. CDR3 amino acids: CASSFFILAGSETQYF. CDR3 DNA: TGTGCCAGCAGCTTCTTCATCCTAGCGGGGTCAGAGACCCAGTACTTC.

This chain links TRBV29-1 with TRBJ1-6; tentatively, D is TRBD1 (5 bases). The V end lost 7 bases, the J end lost 7 bases, and 14 bases lay between the germline ends. From germline, CDR1 is SQVTM and CDR2 ANQGSEA. The CDR3 covers 13 residues. CDR3 DNA sequence: TGCAGCGCCAAAGGGACGGGGAATTCACCCCTCCACTTT. It yields the protein CSAKGTGNSPLHF. Full variable domain (rest looked up from reference TRBV29-1 and TRBJ1-6): SAVISQKPSRDICQRGTSLTIQCQVDSQVTMMFWYRQQPGQSLTLIATANQGSEATYESGFVIDKFPISRPNLTFSTLTVSNMSPEDSSIYLCSAKGTGNSPLHFGNGTRLTVT.

V and J are TRBV27 and TRBJ2-1; 9 bases are shared with TRBD1. Looked up from germline, CDR1 is MNHEY and CDR2 is SMNVEV (reference sequence). Unmatched junction bases numbered 14, after V lost 5 bases and J lost 6 bases. CDR3 size: 17 residues. The CDR3 region has the DNA TGTGCCAGCAGTCCATCACAACAGGGGGCCGGAGGCAATGAGCAGTTCTTC. Protein: CASSPSQQGAGGNEQFF.

This clonotype appeared a few times. The chain is built from TRBV7-9 and TRBJ1-1; 8 nucleotides agree with TRBD1. V was pared by 5 bases and J by 11 bases, with 16 bases of the junction left unmatched. This CDR3 has 15 amino acids. Germline CDR1 is SEHNR and CDR2 is FQNEAQ (reference sequence). The CDR3 DNA is TGTGCCAGCAGCCGCGGACTGGGGACAGGAGGATATGCTTTCTTT. Translating gives CASSRGLGTGGYAFF.

About this clonotype itself: A single base separates this from a much larger clone, so it may be a read error. The genes are TRBV15 and TRBJ2-4; 8 bases line up with TRBD2. J gave up 7 bases and V 0 bases, and 5 bases lay outside the gene matches. The length of the CDR3 is 15 residues. Germline-derived CDR1 and CDR2 are LNHNV and YYDKDF (reference sequence). The CDR3: CATSRDNGGGNIQYF. CDR3 in DNA: TGTGCCACCAGCAGAGATAACGGGGGGGGGAACATTCAGTACTTC. Full variable domain (missing parts from reference TRBV15 and TRBJ2-4): DAMVIQNPRYQVTQFGKPVTLSCSQTLNHNVMYWYQQKSSQAPKLLFHYYDKDFNNEADTPDNFQSRRPNTSFCFLDIRSPGLGDTAMYLCATSRDNGGGNIQYFGAGTRLSVL.